The entry below describes one T cell receptor beta chain. Trimming cost V 3 bases and J 9 bases, with 24 bases left between them. This CDR3 region has 16 residues. Per the germline V gene, CDR1 is DFQATT and CDR2 is SNEGSKA (reference sequence). The data belong to a study of blood T cell repertoires in COVID-19. Whole-study context: The study drew acute and convalescent COVID-19 samples from the United States, Italy and Spain. In each case, the material was cDNA or gDNA derived from T cells, B-cell-depleted T cells, or PBMCs.

Original methodology: Amplification with reference gene primers provided the estimates of nucleated cell counts. Sequenced by immunoSEQ multiplex PCR; TCRdb stores in-frame clones only, minus some. Clone size and V and J calls were adopted from that table, with D and trimming inferred from the DNA. The sample shows just under 90,000 clones, roughly 88% of them seen only once. Sequencing was performed on peripheral blood. V gene TRBV20-1 combines with J gene TRBJ2-1, with D perhaps TRBD2 (7 bases). The source of this sequence is an elderly woman with acute or convalescent COVID-19. The CDR3 reads CSASLRPRGARREQFF. For the CDR3, the DNA is TGCAGTGCTAGTCTCCGGCCACGGGGGGCTCGTCGTGAGCAGTTCTTC.